These T cell receptor beta chains were read from a single sample in a study of T cell responses to AZD1222 COVID-19 vaccine. Repertoires were generated with immunoSEQ multiplex PCR, while TCRdb's copy carries only in-frame clones and drops some. The sample holds 55,000 to 65,000 clones; nearly 80% are singletons and the top ten take 4.5% to 5%. The sample here was peripheral blood, taken 28 days after the second AZD1222 dose. These receptors were taken from an adult who received the AZD1222 COVID-19 vaccine. Each CDR3 is given with its conserved first and last residue. The D gene is left open where the match is weak. Size is omitted from some rows. Given values are once, few, many or a class for expanded clones.

d_call	clone_size	v_call	j_call	cdr3_aa	cdr3_nt
-	-	TRBV3-1/TRBV3-2	TRBJ1-3	CASSPHGSGNTIYF	TGTGCCAGCAGCCCCCACGGATCTGGAAACACCATATATTTT
TRBD1	-	TRBV28	TRBJ1-4	CASSPRTGVSEKLFF	TGTGCCAGCAGTCCCCGGACAGGGGTCTCGGAAAAACTGTTTTTT
-	-	TRBV5-6	TRBJ2-6	CASSLDPRGANVLTF	TGTGCCAGCAGCTTGGATCCTCGGGGGGCCAACGTCCTGACTTTC
-	-	TRBV30	TRBJ1-2	CAWSFTGTLGYTF	TGTGCCTGGAGTTTCACAGGGACTTTAGGCTACACCTTC
TRBD1	-	TRBV2	TRBJ2-7	CASSRTGVPTEQYF	TGTGCCAGCAGTAGGACAGGGGTGCCGACCGAGCAGTACTTC
TRBD1	-	TRBV6-4	TRBJ1-6	CASSPTGNNSPLHF	TGTGCCAGCAGCCCGACAGGGAACAATTCACCCCTCCACTTT
-	few	TRBV10-2	TRBJ1-5	CASSERAGPGNVGPQHF	TGCGCCAGCAGTGAAAGGGCCGGGCCTGGAAACGTAGGGCCCCAGCATTTT
TRBD2	-	TRBV2	TRBJ2-2	CASKLTSGGTGELFF	TGTGCCAGCAAACTGACTAGCGGGGGGACCGGGGAGCTGTTTTTT
TRBD1	-	TRBV3-1/TRBV3-2	TRBJ1-1	CASSSQGAFVAFF	TGTGCCAGCAGCTCTCAGGGGGCGTTTGTAGCTTTCTTT
TRBD2	-	TRBV6-2/TRBV6-3	TRBJ2-4	CASSEGLAGAKNIQYF	TGTGCCAGCAGTGAGGGACTAGCGGGAGCCAAAAACATTCAGTACTTC
-	-	TRBV6-5	TRBJ1-2	CASTLTDSHLYGYTF	TGTGCCAGCACCCTGACAGACTCTCACCTCTATGGCTACACCTTC
-	-	TRBV19	TRBJ2-3	CASRTVSGSTDTQYF	TGTGCCAGTAGGACTGTTAGCGGCAGCACAGATACGCAGTATTTT